These 11 T cell receptor beta chains were sequenced from one sample in a study of blood T cell repertoires in COVID-19. Using immunoSEQ multiplex PCR, the repertoire was profiled, and TCRdb retains in-frame clones only, with some absent. The data show 95,000 to 150,000 clones, about nine tenths seen once. Source material: peripheral blood. Source of these receptors: a man aged 40-55 years with acute or convalescent COVID-19.

V gene TRBV19 combines with J gene TRBJ2-1, with a weak D call TRBD2 (6 bases). The CDR3 has 15 residues. The germline V and J ends were trimmed by 6 bases and 8 bases, with 20 bases remaining between them. Germline-derived CDR1 and CDR2 are LNHDA and SQIVND (reference sequence). The CDR3: CASRQESGWGDEQFF. The CDR3 region has the DNA TGTGCCAGTAGGCAAGAAAGCGGGTGGGGGGATGAGCAGTTCTTC.

The CDR3 region has the DNA TGCGCCAGCAGCTTGGATGGGGCGATAGGGGAGCTGTTTTTT. Its translation: CASSLDGAIGELFF. This rearrangement joins TRBV5-1 to TRBJ2-2; tentative D call: TRBD1 (5 bases). Trimming pared 0 bases from V and 8 bases from J, leaving 11 bases between. CDR1 and CDR2 (germline): SGHRS, YFSETQ. The CDR3 extends over 14 amino acids.

The rearrangement joins TRBV12-3 or TRBV12-4 to TRBJ1-2; possible D gene TRBD1, 6 bases. There are 13 residues in the CDR3. V was shortened by 4 bases and J by 4 bases, with 10 bases between the two germline ends. The CDR3 bases are TGTGCCAGCAGTTGGGACACGATCTATGGCTACACCTTC. This translates into CASSWDTIYGYTF.

The chain links TRBV19 to TRBJ2-3; D might be TRBD1 (6 bases). The CDR3 sequence is 14 residues long. Per germline, CDR1 LNHDA and CDR2 SQIVND (reference sequence). Trimming stripped 2 bases from V and 9 bases from J, with 15 bases between. As DNA, the CDR3 is TGTGCCAGTAGTATACCGGGACAACCTTTCACGCAGTATTTT. It specifies CASSIPGQPFTQYF.

This chain connects TRBV27 to TRBJ1-1; D possibly corresponds to TRBD1 (6 bases). This CDR3 region has 15 residues. V was cut by 5 bases and J by 2 bases, with 15 bases left in between. Germline values: CDR1 MNHEY, CDR2 SMNVEV (reference sequence). CDR3 sequence reads: CASSTPGRGNTEAFF. The CDR3 DNA follows: TGTGCCAGCAGTACCCCGGGCAGGGGAAACACTGAAGCTTTCTTT.

V and J are TRBV12-3 or TRBV12-4 and TRBJ1-2; unclear D gene. The CDR3 runs 13 residues. The V gene lost 6 bases and the J gene lost 3 bases, with 11 bases spanning the gap. The CDR3 protein is CASSTGIDYGYTF. In nucleotides, the CDR3 is TGTGCCAGCAGCACGGGGATAGACTATGGCTACACCTTC.

V usage is TRBV6-1 and J usage is TRBJ1-1; D is unclear. Per germline, CDR1 MNHNS and CDR2 SASEGT. The V and J ends lost 0 bases and 3 bases respectively, with 8 bases between them. This CDR3 has 14 amino acids. For the CDR3, the DNA is TGTGCCAGCAGTGAAGCGTCCCAGTACACTGAAGCTTTCTTT. Translated: CASSEASQYTEAFF.

V usage is TRBV29-1 and J usage is TRBJ1-4, with TRBD1 matching over 8 bases. V lost 7 bases and J lost 8; bases outside the gene matches: 9. This CDR3 has 13 residues. Germline CDR1 and CDR2: SQVTM and ANQGSEA. CDR3 region: CSAQTGEGEKLFF. DNA for the CDR3: TGCAGCGCCCAGACAGGGGAGGGGGAAAAACTGTTTTTT.

The chain is built from TRBV27 and TRBJ1-2; D gene uncertain. Germline loops: CDR1 MNHEY, CDR2 SMNVEV (reference sequence). The CDR3 has 14 amino acids. V shed 6 bases and J shed 0 bases, with 11 bases lying between them. DNA for the CDR3: TGTGCCAGCAGACCGACGGGAGCTAACTATGGCTACACCTTC. Translation: CASRPTGANYGYTF.

The chain couples TRBV6-5 to TRBJ1-2; D is uncertain. Germline V lookup: CDR1 MNHEY, CDR2 SVGAGI. This CDR3 is built from 15 residues. Between the trimmed V and J ends, which lost 2 bases and 3 bases, there was a span of 13 bases. The CDR3 nucleotides read TGTGCCAGCAGTTACCAGAGGGCCGAAGACTATGGCTACACCTTC. The encoded protein is CASSYQRAEDYGYTF.

The rearrangement uses TRBV11-2 and TRBJ1-1; 9 bases are shared with TRBD1. The CDR3 sequence is 17 residues long. V was clipped by 1 base and J by 6 bases; unmatched bases: 12. The V gene's germline CDR1 is SGHAT and CDR2 FQNNGV. Here the CDR3 DNA reads TGTGCCAGCAGCTTAGGGGGACAGGGTGCGGTAGGCTCTGAAGCTTTCTTT. It translates to CASSLGGQGAVGSEAFF.